These 13 T cell receptor beta chains came from one sample sequenced in a study of T cell repertoires in cytomegalovirus infection. Antigens of these TCRs are unknown. In TCRdb, the reads were re-called with MiXCR into one record per CDR3 protein. Among some 700,000 distinct CDR3 sequences, roughly a third were seen once, and the ten largest hold 15% to 20%. The sample in question was cultured PBMCs, obtained from culture after CMV antigen stimulation. The source of these receptors is a human donor in good health (CMV status not recorded). Some clones in this sample may be carry-over from other donors' samples.

The rearrangement links TRBV18 to TRBJ1-5; no clear D gene. CDR1 is KGHSH and CDR2 is LQKENI in the germline V gene. CDR3 size: 13 residues. Deletions cut 5 bases from V and 6 bases from J, with 11 bases between. The CDR3 loop is CASSGAEFQPQHF. CDR3 in DNA: TGTGCCAGCTCAGGAGCTGAGTTTCAGCCCCAGCATTTT.

In its sample, this clonotype was seen many times. This chain connects TRBV12-3 or TRBV12-4 to TRBJ1-4; D is perhaps TRBD1 (5 bases). The CDR3 extends over 14 amino acids. V dropped 4 bases and J dropped 6 bases, with 12 bases sitting between them. CDR3 residues: CASSSGTDYEKLFF. The CDR3 nucleotides are TGTGCCAGCAGTTCGGGGACTGATTATGAAAAACTGTTTTTT.

The gene calls are TRBV25-1 and TRBJ2-1; either TRBD1 or TRBD2 may fit D (6 bases each). V was shortened by 5 bases and J by 7 bases, with 18 bases between the two germline ends. The CDR3 totals 15 residues. Germline V CDR1 and CDR2: MGHDK, SYGVNS. CDR3 protein: CASSHTGGDVNEQFF. The CDR3 nucleotides read TGTGCCAGCAGTCATACCGGGGGCGATGTTAATGAGCAGTTCTTC.

The chain is built from TRBV20-1 and TRBJ2-1; TRBD1 is a possible D gene (5 bases). The CDR3 is made up of 15 amino acids. CDR1 DFQATT and CDR2 SNEGSKA come from the germline V gene (reference sequence). V gave up 3 bases and J gave up 0 bases, with 12 bases separating them. The DNA of the CDR3 is TGCAGTGCTAGCCAGGGTCCGAGCTCCTACAATGAGCAGTTCTTC. This codes for CSASQGPSSYNEQFF.

The rearrangement uses TRBV7-2 and TRBJ2-7; 11 bases are a match to TRBD1. J was trimmed by 3 bases and V by 4 bases; bases with no gene match: 5. CDR1 and CDR2 (germline): SGHTA, FQGNSA. The CDR3 is 15 residues long. The CDR3 sequence: CASSSQGTGGYEQYF. The CDR3 DNA reads as TGTGCCAGCAGCTCGCAAGGGACAGGGGGCTACGAGCAGTACTTC.

CDR3 protein: CASSLGVALAEQYF. DNA of the CDR3: TGTGCCAGCAGCTTGGGAGTTGCGCTGGCCGAGCAGTACTTC. The chain combines TRBV12-3 or TRBV12-4 with TRBJ2-7; a possible D gene is TRBD2 (5 bases). The CDR3 extends over 14 amino acids. The germline V and J ends were trimmed by 6 bases and 6 bases, with 18 bases remaining between them.

This clonotype was detected only a few times. The rearrangement uses TRBV6-2 or TRBV6-3 and TRBJ2-1, with 9 bases fitting TRBD1. Trimming removed 5 bases from V and 8 bases from J; junction bases left unmatched: 19. The V gene's germline CDR1 is MNHEY and CDR2 SVGEGT. The CDR3 covers 18 residues. This CDR3 reads CASSLTRGGQGGRDEQFF. CDR3 coding DNA: TGTGCCAGCAGTCTCACCCGAGGGGGACAGGGTGGTAGGGATGAGCAGTTCTTC.

Notes on this clonotype: The CDR3 ends on some other residue instead of the conserved phenylalanine or tryptophan, so this is likely a read error. The chain combines TRBV7-2 with TRBJ2-1; 7 nucleotides match TRBD2. Germline CDR1 SGHTA, CDR2 FQGNSA. Germline trimming cut 6 bases from V and 2 bases from J; bases unmatched to any gene: 7. The CDR3 has 15 residues. The CDR3 nucleotides are TGTGCCAGCAGAAACGTAGCGGGCCCCTACAATGAGCAGTTCTGC. This encodes CASRNVAGPYNEQFC.

The chain recombines TRBV20-1 with TRBJ1-6, with a possible D match to TRBD1 (5 bases). CDR1 and CDR2 (germline): DFQATT, SNEGSKA (reference sequence). V was trimmed by 3 bases and J by 5 bases, leaving 8 bases between them. This CDR3 comprises 13 residues. This chain's CDR3 is CSARTTDNSPLHF. CDR3 nucleotide sequence: TGCAGTGCTAGGACGACAGATAATTCACCCCTCCACTTT.

The CDR3 DNA reads TGTGCCAGCAGCCCTGGGAGGGGGCCGAACACAGATACGCAGTATTTT. Protein product: CASSPGRGPNTDTQYF. The rearrangement joins TRBV11-2 to TRBJ2-3; D may match TRBD1 or TRBD2 (7 bases each). The germline V gene has CDR1 SGHAT and CDR2 FQNNGV. The V gene lost 5 bases and the J gene lost 2 bases, with 17 bases spanning the gap. The CDR3 runs 16 residues.

This clonotype has just a few counts. This chain connects TRBV28 to TRBJ1-3; TRBD1 might be the D (5 bases). This CDR3 has 16 amino acids. From germline, CDR1 is MDHEN and CDR2 SYDVKM. V lost 1 base to trimming and J lost 2 bases, with 12 bases between them. The CDR3 region is CASSLLGPGPGNTIYF. The CDR3 DNA reads as TGTGCCAGCAGTTTATTGGGCCCAGGGCCTGGAAACACCATATATTTT.

This clonotype was found a few times. This chain uses TRBV18 with TRBJ1-3; a weak D match, TRBD1 (5 bases). Germline V lookup: CDR1 KGHSH, CDR2 LQKENI. The length of the CDR3 is 17 residues. Trimming pared 4 bases from V and 0 bases from J, leaving 16 bases between. CDR3 sequence: CASSRNRGRNSGNTIYF. The DNA for the CDR3 is TGTGCCAGCTCACGAAACCGGGGACGGAACTCTGGAAACACCATATATTTT.

The gene calls are TRBV19 and TRBJ2-1, with 11 nucleotides matching TRBD2. Germline V lookup: CDR1 LNHDA, CDR2 SQIVND (reference sequence). The CDR3 has 16 amino acids. Unmatched junction bases numbered 12, after V lost 5 bases and J lost 9 bases. The CDR3 here is CASSPLSLAGGGEQFF. CDR3 nucleotides: TGTGCCAGTAGTCCTCTTAGTCTAGCGGGAGGTGGTGAGCAGTTCTTC.